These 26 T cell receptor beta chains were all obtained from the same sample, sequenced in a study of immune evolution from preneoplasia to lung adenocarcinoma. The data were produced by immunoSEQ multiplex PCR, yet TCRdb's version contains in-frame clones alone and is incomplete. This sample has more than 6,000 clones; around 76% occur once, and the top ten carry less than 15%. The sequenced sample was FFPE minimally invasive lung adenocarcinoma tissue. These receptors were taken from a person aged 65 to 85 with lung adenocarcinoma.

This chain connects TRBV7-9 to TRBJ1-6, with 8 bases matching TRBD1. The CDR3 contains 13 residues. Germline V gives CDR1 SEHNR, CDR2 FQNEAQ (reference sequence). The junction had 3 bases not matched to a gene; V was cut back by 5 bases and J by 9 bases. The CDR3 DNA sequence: TGTGCCAGCAGCGGGACAGGCGGTTCACCCCTCCACTTT. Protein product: CASSGTGGSPLHF.

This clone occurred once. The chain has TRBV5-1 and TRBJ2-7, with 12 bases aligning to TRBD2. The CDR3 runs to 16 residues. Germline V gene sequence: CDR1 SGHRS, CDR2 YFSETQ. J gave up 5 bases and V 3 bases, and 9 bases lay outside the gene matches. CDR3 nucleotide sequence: TGCGCCAGCAGCTGGGCGACTAGCGGGAGACGACACGAGCAGTACTTC. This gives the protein CASSWATSGRRHEQYF.

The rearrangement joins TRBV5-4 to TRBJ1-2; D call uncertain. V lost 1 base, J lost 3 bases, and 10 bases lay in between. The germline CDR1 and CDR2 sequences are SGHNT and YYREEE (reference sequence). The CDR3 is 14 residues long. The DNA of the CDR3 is TGTGCCAGCAGCTTGATACGGAGTGACTATGGCTACACCTTC. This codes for CASSLIRSDYGYTF. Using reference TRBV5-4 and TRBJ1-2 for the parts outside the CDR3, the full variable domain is ETGVTQSPTHLIKTRGQQVTLRCSSQSGHNTVSWYQQALGQGPQFIFQYYREEENGRGNFPPRFSGLQFPNYSSELNVNALELDDSALYLCASSLIRSDYGYTFGSGTRLTVV.

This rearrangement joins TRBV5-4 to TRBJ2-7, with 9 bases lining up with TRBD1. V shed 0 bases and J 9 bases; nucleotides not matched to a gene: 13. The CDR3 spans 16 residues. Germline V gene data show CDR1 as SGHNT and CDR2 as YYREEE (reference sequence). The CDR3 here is CASSLGGGQGGGVQYF. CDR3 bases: TGTGCCAGCAGCTTGGGTGGGGGACAGGGTGGTGGGGTGCAGTACTTC.

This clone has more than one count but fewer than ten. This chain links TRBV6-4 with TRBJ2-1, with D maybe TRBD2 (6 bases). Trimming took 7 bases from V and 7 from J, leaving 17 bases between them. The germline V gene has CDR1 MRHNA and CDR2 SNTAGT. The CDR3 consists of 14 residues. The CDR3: CASIVTSRKNEQFF. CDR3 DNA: TGTGCCAGCATCGTGACTAGTAGGAAGAATGAGCAGTTCTTC.

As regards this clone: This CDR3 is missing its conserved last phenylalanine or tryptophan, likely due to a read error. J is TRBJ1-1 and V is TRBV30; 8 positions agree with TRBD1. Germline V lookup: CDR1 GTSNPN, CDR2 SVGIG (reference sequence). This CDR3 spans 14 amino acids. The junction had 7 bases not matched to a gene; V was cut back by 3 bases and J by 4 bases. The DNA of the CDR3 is TGTGCCTGGAGAAACAGGGGGAAGTTCACTGAAGCTTTCCTT. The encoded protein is CAWRNRGKFTEAFL.

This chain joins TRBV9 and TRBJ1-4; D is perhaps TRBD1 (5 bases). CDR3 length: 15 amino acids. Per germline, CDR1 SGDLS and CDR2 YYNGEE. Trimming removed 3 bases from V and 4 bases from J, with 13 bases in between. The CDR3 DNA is TGTGCCAGCAGCGCCCTTGAGGGGAATAATGAAAAACTGTTTTTT. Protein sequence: CASSALEGNNEKLFF.

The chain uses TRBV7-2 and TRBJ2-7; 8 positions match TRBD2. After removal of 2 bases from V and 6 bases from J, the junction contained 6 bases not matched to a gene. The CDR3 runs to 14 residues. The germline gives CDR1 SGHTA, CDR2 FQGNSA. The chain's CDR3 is CASSLTGGLGEQYF. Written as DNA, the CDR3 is TGTGCCAGCAGCTTAACGGGGGGGCTGGGCGAGCAGTACTTC.

The CDR3 is CASSYRSDRVEQYF. CDR3 in DNA: TGTGCCAGCAGTTATCGCTCGGACAGGGTCGAGCAGTACTTC. The rearrangement uses TRBV6-5 and TRBJ2-7; 8 bases map to TRBD1. Germline V lookup: CDR1 MNHEY, CDR2 SVGAGI. The V segment lost 3 bases and the J segment 6 bases; nucleotides outside the gene matches: 7. CDR3 length: 14 residues.

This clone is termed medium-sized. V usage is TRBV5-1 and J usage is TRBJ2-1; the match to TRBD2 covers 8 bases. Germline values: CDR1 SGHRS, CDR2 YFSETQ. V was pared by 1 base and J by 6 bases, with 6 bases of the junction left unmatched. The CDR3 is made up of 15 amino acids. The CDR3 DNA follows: TGCGCCAGCAGCTTGCGTACCGGGAGGGCCAATGAGCAGTTCTTC. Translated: CASSLRTGRANEQFF.

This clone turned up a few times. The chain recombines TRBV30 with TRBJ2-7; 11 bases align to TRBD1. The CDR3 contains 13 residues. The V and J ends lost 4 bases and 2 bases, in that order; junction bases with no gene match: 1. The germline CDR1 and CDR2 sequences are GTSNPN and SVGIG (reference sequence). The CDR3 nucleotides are TGTGCCTGGACGGGACAGGGGGCCTACGAGCAGTACTTC. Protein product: CAWTGQGAYEQYF.

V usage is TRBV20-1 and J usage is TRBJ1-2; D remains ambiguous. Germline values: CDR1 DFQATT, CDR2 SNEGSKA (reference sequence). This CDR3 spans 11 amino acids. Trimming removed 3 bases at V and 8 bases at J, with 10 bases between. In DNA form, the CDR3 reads TGCAGTGCTAGCACCATGGGAGGCTACACCTTC. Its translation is CSASTMGGYTF.

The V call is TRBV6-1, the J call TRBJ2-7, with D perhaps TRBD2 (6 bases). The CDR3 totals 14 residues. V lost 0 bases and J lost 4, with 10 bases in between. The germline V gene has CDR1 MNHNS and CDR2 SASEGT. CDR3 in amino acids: CASSEAAGWYEQYF. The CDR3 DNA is TGTGCCAGCAGTGAAGCGGCGGGATGGTACGAGCAGTACTTC.

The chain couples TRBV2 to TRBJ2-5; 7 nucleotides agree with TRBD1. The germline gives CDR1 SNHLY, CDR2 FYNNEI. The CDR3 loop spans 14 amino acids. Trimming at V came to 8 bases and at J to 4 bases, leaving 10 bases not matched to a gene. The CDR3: CASGLGGRGETQYF. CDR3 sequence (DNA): TGTGCCAGCGGGCTAGGGGGCAGGGGAGAGACCCAGTACTTC.

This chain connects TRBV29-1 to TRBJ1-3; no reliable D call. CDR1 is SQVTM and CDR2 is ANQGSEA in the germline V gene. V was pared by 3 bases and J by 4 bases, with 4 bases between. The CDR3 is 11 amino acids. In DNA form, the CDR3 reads TGCAGCGTTGACCTGGGAAACACCATATATTTT. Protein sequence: CSVDLGNTIYF.

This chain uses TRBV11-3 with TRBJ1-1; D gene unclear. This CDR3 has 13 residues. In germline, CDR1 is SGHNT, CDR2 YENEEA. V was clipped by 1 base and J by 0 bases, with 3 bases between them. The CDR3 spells CASSLAMNTEAFF. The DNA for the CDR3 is TGTGCCAGCAGCTTAGCGATGAACACTGAAGCTTTCTTT.

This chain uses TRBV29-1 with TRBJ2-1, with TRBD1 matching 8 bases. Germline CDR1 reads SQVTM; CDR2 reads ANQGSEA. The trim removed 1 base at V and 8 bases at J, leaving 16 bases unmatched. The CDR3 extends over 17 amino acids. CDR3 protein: CSVEGQVPGGALDEQFF. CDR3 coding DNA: TGCAGCGTTGAAGGACAAGTGCCAGGGGGCGCTTTGGATGAGCAGTTCTTC.

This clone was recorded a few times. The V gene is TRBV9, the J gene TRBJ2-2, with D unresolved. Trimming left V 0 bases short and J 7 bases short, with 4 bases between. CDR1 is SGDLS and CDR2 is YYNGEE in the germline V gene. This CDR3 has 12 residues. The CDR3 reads CASSVDVGELFF. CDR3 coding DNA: TGTGCCAGCAGCGTAGATGTCGGGGAGCTGTTTTTT.

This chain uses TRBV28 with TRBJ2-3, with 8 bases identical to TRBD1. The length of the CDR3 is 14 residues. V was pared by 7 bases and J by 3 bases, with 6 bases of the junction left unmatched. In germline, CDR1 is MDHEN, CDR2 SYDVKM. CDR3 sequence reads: CASIRQGSTDTQYF. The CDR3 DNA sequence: TGTGCCAGCATACGACAGGGGAGTACAGATACGCAGTATTTT.

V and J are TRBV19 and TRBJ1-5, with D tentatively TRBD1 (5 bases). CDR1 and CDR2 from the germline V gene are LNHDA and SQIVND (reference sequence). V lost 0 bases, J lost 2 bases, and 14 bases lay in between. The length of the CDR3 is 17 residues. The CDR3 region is CASSIDRRQGGNQPQHF. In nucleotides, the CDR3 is TGTGCCAGTAGTATAGATCGTCGGCAGGGAGGCAATCAGCCCCAGCATTTT.

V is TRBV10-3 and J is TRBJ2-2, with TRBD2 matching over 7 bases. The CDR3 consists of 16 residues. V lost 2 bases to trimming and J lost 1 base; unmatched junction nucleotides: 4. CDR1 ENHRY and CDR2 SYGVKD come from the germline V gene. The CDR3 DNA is TGTGCCATCAGTGAGGCGGGGGTCGGGAACACCGGGGAGCTGTTTTTT. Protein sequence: CAISEAGVGNTGELFF.

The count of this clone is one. The CDR3 bases are TGTGCCAGTAGGACAGGGATCGCTGAGCAGTTCTTC. Translated, it gives CASRTGIAEQFF. V and J are TRBV19 and TRBJ2-1; 7 nucleotides agree with TRBD1. The CDR3 contains 12 residues. Germline loops: CDR1 LNHDA, CDR2 SQIVND (reference sequence). Unmatched junction bases numbered 5, after V lost 6 bases and J lost 9 bases.

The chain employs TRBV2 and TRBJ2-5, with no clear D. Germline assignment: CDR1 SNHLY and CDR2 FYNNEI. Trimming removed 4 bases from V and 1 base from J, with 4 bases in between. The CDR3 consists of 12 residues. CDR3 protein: CASSGGQETQYF. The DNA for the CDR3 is TGTGCCAGCAGTGGAGGCCAAGAGACCCAGTACTTC.

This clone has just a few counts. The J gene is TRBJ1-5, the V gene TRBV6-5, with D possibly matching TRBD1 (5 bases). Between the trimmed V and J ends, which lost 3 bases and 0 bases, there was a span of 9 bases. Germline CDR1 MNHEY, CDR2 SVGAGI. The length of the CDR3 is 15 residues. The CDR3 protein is CASSYQGSSNQPQHF. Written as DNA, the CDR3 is TGTGCCAGCAGTTATCAGGGTAGTAGCAATCAGCCCCAGCATTTT.

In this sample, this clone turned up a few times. For the CDR3, the DNA is TGTGCCAGCAGCTACCGGGGGCAGAACGGGGAGCTGTTTTTT. It is translated as CASSYRGQNGELFF. The V gene is TRBV11-3, the J gene TRBJ2-2; D may be TRBD1 or TRBD2 (6 bases each). V was trimmed by 4 bases and J by 7 bases, leaving 13 bases between them. The CDR3 is made up of 14 amino acids. Germline assignment: CDR1 SGHNT and CDR2 YENEEA.

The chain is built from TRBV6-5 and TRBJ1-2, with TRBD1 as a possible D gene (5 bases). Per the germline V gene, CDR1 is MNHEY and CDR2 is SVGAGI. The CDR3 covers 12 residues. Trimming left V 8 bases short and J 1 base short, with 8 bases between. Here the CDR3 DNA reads TGTGCCAGCGAGGGGAATAACTATGGCTACACCTTC. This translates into CASEGNNYGYTF.